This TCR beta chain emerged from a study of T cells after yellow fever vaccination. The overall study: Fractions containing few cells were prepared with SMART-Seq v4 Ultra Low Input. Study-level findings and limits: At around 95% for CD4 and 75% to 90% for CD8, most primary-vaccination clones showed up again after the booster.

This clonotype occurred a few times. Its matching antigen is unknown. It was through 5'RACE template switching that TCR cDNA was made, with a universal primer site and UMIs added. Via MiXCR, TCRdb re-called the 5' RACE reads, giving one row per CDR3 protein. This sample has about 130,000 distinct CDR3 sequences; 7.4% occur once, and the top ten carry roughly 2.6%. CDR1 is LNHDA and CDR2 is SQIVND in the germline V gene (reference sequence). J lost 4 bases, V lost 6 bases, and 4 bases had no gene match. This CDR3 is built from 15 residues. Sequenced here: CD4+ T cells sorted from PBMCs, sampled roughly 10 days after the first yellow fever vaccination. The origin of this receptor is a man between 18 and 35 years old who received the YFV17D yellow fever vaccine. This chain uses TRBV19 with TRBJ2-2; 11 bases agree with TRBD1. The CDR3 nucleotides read TGTGCCAGTAGGGGACAGGGGGGAGGCACCGGGGAGCTGTTTTTT. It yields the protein CASRGQGGGTGELFF. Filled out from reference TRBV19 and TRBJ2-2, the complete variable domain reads DGGITQSPKYLFRKEGQNVTLSCEQNLNHDAMYWYRQDPGQGLRLIYYSQIVNDFQKGDIAEGYSVSREKKESFPLTVTSAQKNPTAFYLCASRGQGGGTGELFFGEGSRLTVL.